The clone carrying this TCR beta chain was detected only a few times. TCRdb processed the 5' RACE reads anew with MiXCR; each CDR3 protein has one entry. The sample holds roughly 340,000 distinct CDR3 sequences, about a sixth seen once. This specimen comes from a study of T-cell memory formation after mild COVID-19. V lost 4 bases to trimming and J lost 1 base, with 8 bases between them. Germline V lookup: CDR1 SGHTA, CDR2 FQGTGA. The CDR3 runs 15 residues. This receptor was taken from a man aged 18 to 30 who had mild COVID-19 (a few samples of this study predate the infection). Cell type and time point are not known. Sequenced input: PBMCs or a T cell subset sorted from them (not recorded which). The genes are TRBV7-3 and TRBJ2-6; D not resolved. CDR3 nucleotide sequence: TGTGCCAGCAGCTCAAGCGTATCTGGGGCCAACGTCCTGACTTTC. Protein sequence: CASSSSVSGANVLTF.